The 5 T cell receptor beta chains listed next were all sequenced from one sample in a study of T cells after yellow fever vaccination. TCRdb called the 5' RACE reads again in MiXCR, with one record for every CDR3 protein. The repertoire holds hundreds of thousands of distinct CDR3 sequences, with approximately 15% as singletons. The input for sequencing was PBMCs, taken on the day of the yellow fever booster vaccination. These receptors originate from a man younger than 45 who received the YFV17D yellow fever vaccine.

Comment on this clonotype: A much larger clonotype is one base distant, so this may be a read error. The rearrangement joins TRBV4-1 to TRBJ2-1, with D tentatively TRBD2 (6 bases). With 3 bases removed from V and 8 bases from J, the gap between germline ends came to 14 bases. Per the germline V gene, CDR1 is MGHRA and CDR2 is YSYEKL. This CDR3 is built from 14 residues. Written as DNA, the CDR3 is TGCGCCAGCAGCCAGGCCGAGACTAGGGATGAGCAGTTCTTC. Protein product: CASSQAETRDEQFF.

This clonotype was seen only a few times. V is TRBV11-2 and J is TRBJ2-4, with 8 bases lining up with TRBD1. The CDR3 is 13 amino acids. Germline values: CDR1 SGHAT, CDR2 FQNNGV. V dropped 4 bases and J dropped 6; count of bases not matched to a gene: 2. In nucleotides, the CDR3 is TGTGCCAGCAGCTCGGGACAGGCAAACATTCAGTACTTC. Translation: CASSSGQANIQYF.

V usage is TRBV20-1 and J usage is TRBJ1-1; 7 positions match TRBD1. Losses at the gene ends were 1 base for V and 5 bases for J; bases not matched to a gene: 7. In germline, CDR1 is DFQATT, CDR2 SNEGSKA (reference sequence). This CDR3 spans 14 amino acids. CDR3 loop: CSARVQGGATEAFF. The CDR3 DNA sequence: TGCAGTGCTAGAGTGCAGGGGGGGGCGACTGAAGCTTTCTTT.

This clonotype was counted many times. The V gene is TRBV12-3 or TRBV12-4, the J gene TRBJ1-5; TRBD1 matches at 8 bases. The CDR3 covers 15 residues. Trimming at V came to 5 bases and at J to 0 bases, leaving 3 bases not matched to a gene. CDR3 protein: CASSMDRVSNQPQHF. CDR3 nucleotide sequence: TGTGCCAGCAGTATGGACAGGGTTAGCAATCAGCCCCAGCATTTT.

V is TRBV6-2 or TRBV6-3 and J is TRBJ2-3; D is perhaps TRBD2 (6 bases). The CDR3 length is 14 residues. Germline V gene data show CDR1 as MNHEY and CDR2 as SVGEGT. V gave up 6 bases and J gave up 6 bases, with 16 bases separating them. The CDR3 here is CASRERPGGDTQYF. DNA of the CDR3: TGTGCCAGCAGAGAGAGACCCGGAGGGGATACGCAGTATTTT.